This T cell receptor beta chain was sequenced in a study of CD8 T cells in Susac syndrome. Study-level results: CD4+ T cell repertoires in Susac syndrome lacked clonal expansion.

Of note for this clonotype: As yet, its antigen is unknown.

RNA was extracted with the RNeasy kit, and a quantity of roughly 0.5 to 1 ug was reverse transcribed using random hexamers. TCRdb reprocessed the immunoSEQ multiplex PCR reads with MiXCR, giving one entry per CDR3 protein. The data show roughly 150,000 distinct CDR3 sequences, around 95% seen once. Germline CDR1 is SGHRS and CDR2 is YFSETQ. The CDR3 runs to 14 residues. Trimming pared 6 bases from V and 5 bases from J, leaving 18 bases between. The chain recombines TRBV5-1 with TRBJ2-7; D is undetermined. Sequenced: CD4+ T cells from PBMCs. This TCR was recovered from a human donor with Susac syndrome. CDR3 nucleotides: TGCGCCAGCACCAAGGGTAAAGGGAACCACGAGCAGTACTTC. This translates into CASTKGKGNHEQYF.